Reported below is one T cell receptor beta chain. This clonotype was picked up many times. The antigen it binds to is not known. No base quality information exists; no much larger clone differs at one position. V is cut back by 5 bases and J by 3 bases, with 12 bases in the junction unmatched. From the germline V gene, CDR1 is KGHDR and CDR2 is SFDVKD. From its cysteine to its phenylalanine, the CDR3 spans 17 amino acids. Only the CDR3 DNA stays, 51 bases, in frame from base 1. This entry belongs to a study of HIV-infected patients and healthy controls (dated by TCRdb to the mid-2010s). Concerning the study at large: Whether deep TCR repertoire sequencing of small blood samples from HIV patients could capture immune perturbation and reconstitution was tested in the study. What the work shows at the level of the full study, not this receptor alone: Compared with controls, HIV-infected patients showed significantly different mean usage of eight alpha and eight beta V genes. In the study, no determination of donor HLA types was made. Rare events from HIV-infected data received too much weight under size-matching, and comparisons were complicated by unequal numbers of distinct sequences between patients and controls. HIV-infected repertoires showed significantly elevated mean Gini indices relative to controls, which possibly reflects oligoclonality. More CDR3s were shared between individuals among healthy controls than among HIV+ patients, as measured by Jaccard index and by the count of highly shared sequences. Pairing of alpha and beta chains was not determined in the samples. Most CMV-associated CDR3s became more frequent during therapy, although their change was not significant, whereas HIV-associated CDR3s showed a significant decrease in frequency. Healthy control repertoires showed roughly threefold more distinct CDR3s and higher Shannon diversity than untreated HIV+ repertoires. MAIT cell alpha-chain CDR3s were present at high frequency in healthy controls but severely depleted in HIV+ repertoires. The dynamics of distinct T-cell subpopulations could not be separated, and sequencing depth was restricted, because whole blood was used. Only sixteen HIV-infected individuals were processed, which the authors considered a major limit on how widely the findings apply. In size-matched repertoire data, the apparent post-therapy recovery of the Gini index in HIV-infected patients was not replicated. The study cohorts differed slightly in age and sex profile, but those differences did not account for the observed differences in diversity.

450 to 500 ng RNA was reverse transcribed with SuperScript III using primers against the alpha and beta constant regions. Separate alpha and beta chain libraries were made by chain-specific third strand synthesis with multiplexing indices. The protocol used a single primer pair to amplify all rearrangements within a chain, which avoided primer bias, and attached molecular barcodes to each cDNA molecule. The SP2 sequencing primer site and a random hexamer were carried on a 5' RACE adapter, to which purified cDNA was joined by T4 RNA Ligase 1. The authors primed second strand synthesis from the SP2 site with Phusion polymerase and used slow temperature ramps to favor optimal annealing. Two random hexamer sequences, both added before amplification and joined together, made up the 12-nucleotide barcode of each molecule. A brief initial PCR introduced P5 and P7 adapter elements together with a second index, and a roughly 22-cycle amplification PCR using P5s and P7 primers was subsequently performed. Libraries received 27 PCR cycles in total, were quantified on a Qubit, sized on a Bioanalyzer, and diluted to 4 nM. Normalized libraries were sequenced on an Illumina MiSeq with 2 x 250 paired-end kits. Reverse transcription reactions underwent purification over MinElute columns, with elution into around 9.9 ul Tris-Cl. Adapter ligations were incubated for about 22 hours at 16 degrees C and subsequently purified with AMPure XP beads at a 1:1 ratio. Regarding the original processing steps: A modified Decombinator processed the demultiplexed FASTQ files and output V, J, insert and barcode information. Sequences that shared a barcode but differed from the dominant sequence were discarded as errors, and original cDNA molecules were estimated by counting barcodes clustered at Levenshtein distance 3. Downstream analyses used R packages ineq, vegan, igraph and RCytoscape, with IMGT nomenclature and CDR3 definitions. V gene usage was computed over distinct sequences, each TCR counted once to avoid skew from clonal expansion. Whenever two unique CDR3 amino acid sequences within a donor differed by a single Levenshtein edit, similarity networks linked them. The authors compiled published HIV-specific CDR3s (about 92 alpha, roughly 760 beta) and CMV-specific CDR3s (more than 12 alpha, a few hundred beta) and searched for them in the repertoires. Lower sequence numbers were not the cause of the decreased diversity in patients, as random subsampling to size-matched repertoires showed. Through fastp at Q25 and MiXCR, TCRdb rebuilt clones from the public reads, retaining in-frame beta chains. A single entry per CDR3 protein holds the most common genes and DNA from its merged rows. TCRdb's processing, not the authors' own work, is the source of the V and J calls. A total of around 19,000 distinct CDR3 sequences appear in this sample, roughly 9.3% of them only once. The top ten clonotypes cover around 2.5% of the sample.

Whole blood was used without cell fractionation, so all unsorted peripheral T cells were reflected in the repertoire. As controls, roughly 9 uninfected healthy donors were sampled, and four of those donors gave samples twice, about 3 months apart. A roughly 2.7 ml sample of peripheral blood was drawn into Tempus tubes for RNA extraction. The TURBO-DNase kit was used to remove leftover genomic DNA, and GLOBINclear was used to deplete globin mRNA. The chain is made from TRBV24-1 and TRBJ2-5, with TRBD1 identical over 9 junction bases. The receptor was isolated from an adult in good health. Material for sequencing was blood. The CDR3 is CATSVASGTGYKETQYF. The nucleotide sequence reads as follows: TGTGCCACCAGTGTCGCATCAGGGACAGGGTACAAAGAGACCCAGTACTTC.